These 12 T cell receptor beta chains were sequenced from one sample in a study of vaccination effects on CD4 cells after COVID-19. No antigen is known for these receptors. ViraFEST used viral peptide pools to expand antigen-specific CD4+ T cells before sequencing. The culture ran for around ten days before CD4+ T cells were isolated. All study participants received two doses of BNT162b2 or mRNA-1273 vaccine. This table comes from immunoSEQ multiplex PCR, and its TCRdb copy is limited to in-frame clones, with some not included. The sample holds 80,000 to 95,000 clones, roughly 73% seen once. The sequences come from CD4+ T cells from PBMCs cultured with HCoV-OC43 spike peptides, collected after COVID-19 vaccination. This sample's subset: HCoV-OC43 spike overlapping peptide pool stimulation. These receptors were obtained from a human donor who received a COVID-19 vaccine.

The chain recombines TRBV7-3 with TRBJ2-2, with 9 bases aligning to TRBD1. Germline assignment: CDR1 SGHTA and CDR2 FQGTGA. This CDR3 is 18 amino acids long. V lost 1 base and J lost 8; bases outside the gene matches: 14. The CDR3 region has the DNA TGTGCCAGCAGCTTAAGGCGCCCGGGACAGGGCAGTAGGGGGGAGCTGTTTTTT. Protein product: CASSLRRPGQGSRGELFF. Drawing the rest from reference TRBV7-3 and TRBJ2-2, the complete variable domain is GAGVSQTPSNKVTEKGKYVELRCDPISGHTALYWYRQSLGQGPEFLIYFQGTGAADDSGLPNDRFFAVRPEGSVSTLKIQRTERGDSAVYLCASSLRRPGQGSRGELFFGEGSRLTVL.

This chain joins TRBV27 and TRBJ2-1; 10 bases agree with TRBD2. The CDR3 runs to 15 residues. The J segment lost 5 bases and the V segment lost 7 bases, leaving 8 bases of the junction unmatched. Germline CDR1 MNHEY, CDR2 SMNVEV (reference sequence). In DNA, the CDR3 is TGTGCCAGCAACCAGCGGGGGGGCCGGCACAATGAGCAGTTCTTC. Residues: CASNQRGGRHNEQFF.

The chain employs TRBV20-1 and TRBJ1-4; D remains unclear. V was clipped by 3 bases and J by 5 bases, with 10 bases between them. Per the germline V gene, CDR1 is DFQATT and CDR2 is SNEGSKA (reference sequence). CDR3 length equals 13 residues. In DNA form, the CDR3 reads TGCAGTGCTAGTTCGGTTCCCAATGAAAAACTGTTTTTT. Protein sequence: CSASSVPNEKLFF.

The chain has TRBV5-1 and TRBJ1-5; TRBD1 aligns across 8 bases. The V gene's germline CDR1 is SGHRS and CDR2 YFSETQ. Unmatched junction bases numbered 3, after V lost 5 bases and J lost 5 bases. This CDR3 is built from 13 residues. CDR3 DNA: TGCGCCAGCAGTCCACAGGGGGATCAGCCCCAGCATTTT. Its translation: CASSPQGDQPQHF.

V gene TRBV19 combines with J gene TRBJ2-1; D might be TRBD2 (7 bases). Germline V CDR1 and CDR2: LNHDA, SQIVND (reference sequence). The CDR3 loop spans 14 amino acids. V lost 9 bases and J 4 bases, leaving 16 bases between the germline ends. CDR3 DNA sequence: TGTGCCAGCAGGTGGGGGGGCTCGTACAATGAGCAGTTCTTC. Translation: CASRWGGSYNEQFF.

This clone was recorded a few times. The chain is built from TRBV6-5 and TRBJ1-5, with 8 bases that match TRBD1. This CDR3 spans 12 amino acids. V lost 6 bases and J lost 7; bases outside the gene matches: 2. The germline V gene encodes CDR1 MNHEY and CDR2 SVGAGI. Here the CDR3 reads CASRTGVQPQHF. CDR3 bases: TGTGCCAGCAGGACAGGGGTGCAGCCCCAGCATTTT.

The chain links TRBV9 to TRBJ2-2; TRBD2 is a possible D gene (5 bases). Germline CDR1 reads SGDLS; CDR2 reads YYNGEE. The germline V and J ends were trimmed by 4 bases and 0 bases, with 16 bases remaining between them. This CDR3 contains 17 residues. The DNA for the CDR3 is TGTGCCAGCAGCCCCGCGGCGGGCAACGCGAACACCGGGGAGCTGTTTTTT. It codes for CASSPAAGNANTGELFF.

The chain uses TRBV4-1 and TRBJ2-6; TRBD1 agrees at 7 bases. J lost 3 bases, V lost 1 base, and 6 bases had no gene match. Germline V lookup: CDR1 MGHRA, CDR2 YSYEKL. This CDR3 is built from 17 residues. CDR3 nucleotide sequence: TGCGCCAGCAGCCAAGGAGACAGGGTGGGTGGGGCCAACGTCCTGACTTTC. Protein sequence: CASSQGDRVGGANVLTF.

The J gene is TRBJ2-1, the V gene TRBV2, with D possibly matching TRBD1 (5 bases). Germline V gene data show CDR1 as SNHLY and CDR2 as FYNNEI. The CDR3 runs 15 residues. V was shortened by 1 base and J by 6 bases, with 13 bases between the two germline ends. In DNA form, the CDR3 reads TGTGCCAGCAGTGAAGGGGTAGCTAGGGGCAATGAGCAGTTCTTC. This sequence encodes CASSEGVARGNEQFF. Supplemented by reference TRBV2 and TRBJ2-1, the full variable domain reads EPEVTQTPSHQVTQMGQEVILRCVPISNHLYFYWYRQILGQKVEFLVSFYNNEISEKSEIFDDQFSVERPDGSNFTLKIRSTKLEDSAMYFCASSEGVARGNEQFFGPGTRLTVL.

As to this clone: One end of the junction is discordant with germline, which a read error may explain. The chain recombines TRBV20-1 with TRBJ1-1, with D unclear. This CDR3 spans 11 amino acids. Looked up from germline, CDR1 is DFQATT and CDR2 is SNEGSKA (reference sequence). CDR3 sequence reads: CSARDGQEAFF. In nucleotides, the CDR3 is TGCAGTGCGAGAGACGGTCAGGAAGCTTTCTTT.

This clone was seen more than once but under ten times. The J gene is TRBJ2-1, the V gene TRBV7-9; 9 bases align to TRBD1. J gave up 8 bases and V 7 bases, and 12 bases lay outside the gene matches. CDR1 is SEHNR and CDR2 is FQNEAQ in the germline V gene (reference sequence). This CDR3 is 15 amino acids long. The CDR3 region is CASIPLQGAGDEQFF. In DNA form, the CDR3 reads TGTGCCAGCATCCCTTTACAGGGGGCAGGAGATGAGCAGTTCTTC. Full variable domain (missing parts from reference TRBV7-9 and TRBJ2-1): DTGVSQNPRHKITKRGQNVTFRCDPISEHNRLYWYRQTLGQGPEFLTYFQNEAQLEKSRLLSDRFSAERPKGSFSTLEIQRTEQGDSAMYLCASIPLQGAGDEQFFGPGTRLTVL.

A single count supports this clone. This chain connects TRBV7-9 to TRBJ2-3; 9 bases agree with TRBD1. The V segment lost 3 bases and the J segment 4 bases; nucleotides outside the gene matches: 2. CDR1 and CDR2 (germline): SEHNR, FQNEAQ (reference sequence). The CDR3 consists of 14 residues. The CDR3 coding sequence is TGTGCCAGCAGCTTGGGGACAGGGTCAGATACGCAGTATTTT. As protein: CASSLGTGSDTQYF.